These 21 T cell receptor beta chains share one sample of origin, sequenced in a study of control samples from healthy donors and cancer patients. Assay: immunoSEQ multiplex PCR; the TCRdb copy retains only in-frame clones and omits some. The table includes 160,000 or so clones, roughly 92% detected once. The sample consisted of blood. The receptors stem from a woman aged 25 to 39 in good health.

The CDR3 nucleotides read TGCGCCAGCAGCTCCCCCCGGGGGGTAGTTGCGGAGACCCAGTACTTC. Translating it yields CASSSPRGVVAETQYF. The chain joins TRBV4-1 to TRBJ2-5; 7 bases are shared with TRBD2. The J segment lost 5 bases and the V segment lost 5 bases, leaving 14 bases of the junction unmatched. The CDR3 runs 16 residues. Germline V gene data show CDR1 as MGHRA and CDR2 as YSYEKL.

V gene TRBV7-6 combines with J gene TRBJ2-3; perhaps TRBD2 as D (6 bases). Germline V gives CDR1 SGHVS, CDR2 FNYEAQ. There are 15 residues in the CDR3. The V end lost 4 bases, the J end lost 4 bases, and 15 bases lay between the germline ends. The CDR3 sequence: CASSSGRTTPDTQYF. CDR3 nucleotide sequence: TGTGCCAGCAGCTCTGGGAGGACCACCCCAGATACGCAGTATTTT.

The gene calls are TRBV3-1 (or the pseudogene TRBV3-2) and TRBJ2-7, with D possibly TRBD2 on 5 matching bases. The V and J ends lost 2 bases and 5 bases respectively, with 13 bases between them. The CDR3 totals 14 residues. CDR1 LGHDT and CDR2 YNNKEL come from the germline V gene (reference sequence). CDR3 sequence (DNA): TGTGCCAGCAGCCAACTAGAGGGAGCCGACGAGCAGTACTTC. Its translation: CASSQLEGADEQYF.

V gene TRBV5-1 combines with J gene TRBJ2-1; D ambiguous. Trimming took 2 bases from V and 8 from J, leaving 8 bases between them. The germline V gene encodes CDR1 SGHRS and CDR2 YFSETQ. There are 12 residues in the CDR3. The CDR3 is CASSLSKYEQFF. For the CDR3, the DNA is TGCGCCAGCAGCTTATCCAAGTATGAGCAGTTCTTC.

The rearrangement links TRBV21-1 to TRBJ1-6; TRBD1 reflects the table's D call only, with no check against the DNA. TRBV21-1 is described as a pseudogene. The CDR3 is 17 amino acids. The CDR3 nucleotides are TGTGCCAGCAGCCCCCTGGACAGGGTGAGGGAAGGGTCACCCCTCCACTTT. Encoded protein: CASSPLDRVREGSPLHF.

This chain connects TRBV5-6 to TRBJ1-5, with 9 bases that match TRBD1. CDR3 length: 15 amino acids. Germline assignment: CDR1 SGHDT and CDR2 YYEEEE. J lost 4 bases, V lost 3 bases, and 5 bases had no gene match. The CDR3 region has the DNA TGTGCCAGCAGCTCCGGGACAGGGCATAATCAGCCCCAGCATTTT. It codes for CASSSGTGHNQPQHF. Full variable domain (outside the CDR3, taken from reference TRBV5-6 and TRBJ1-5): DAGVTQSPTHLIKTRGQQVTLRCSPKSGHDTVSWYQQALGQGPQFIFQYYEEEERQRGNFPDRFSGHQFPNYSSELNVNALLLGDSALYLCASSSGTGHNQPQHFGDGTRLSIL.

This chain links TRBV10-3 with TRBJ1-3; no clear D. The CDR3 length is 14 residues. V gave up 1 base and J gave up 3 bases, with 7 bases separating them. Germline loops: CDR1 ENHRY, CDR2 SYGVKD. DNA for the CDR3: TGTGCCATCAGTGAGTGGGGAAATGGAAACACCATATATTTT. Encoded protein: CAISEWGNGNTIYF.

J is TRBJ2-2 and V is TRBV7-9, with D maybe TRBD1 (5 bases). The germline V gene has CDR1 SEHNR and CDR2 FQNEAQ (reference sequence). V lost 0 bases and J lost 2, with 7 bases in between. This CDR3 contains 15 residues. CDR3 DNA sequence: TGTGCCAGCAGCTTAGCGGGGCACAACACCGGGGAGCTGTTTTTT. Amino acids: CASSLAGHNTGELFF. Full variable domain (rest looked up from reference TRBV7-9 and TRBJ2-2): DTGVSQNPRHKITKRGQNVTFRCDPISEHNRLYWYRQTLGQGPEFLTYFQNEAQLEKSRLLSDRFSAERPKGSFSTLEIQRTEQGDSAMYLCASSLAGHNTGELFFGEGSRLTVL.

The genes are TRBV7-8 and TRBJ2-5, with D unclear. The CDR3 has 14 residues. The germline CDR1 and CDR2 sequences are SGHVS and FQNEAQ. V was cut by 0 bases and J by 2 bases, with 7 bases left in between. As DNA, the CDR3 is TGTGCCAGCAGCTTAGCCGCGGAACAAGAGACCCAGTACTTC. It encodes CASSLAAEQETQYF. Using reference TRBV7-8 and TRBJ2-5 for the parts outside the CDR3, the full variable domain is GAGVSQSPRYKVAKRGQDVALRCDPISGHVSLFWYQQALGQGPEFLTYFQNEAQLDKSGLPSDRFFAERPEGSVSTLKIQRTQQEDSAVYLCASSLAAEQETQYFGPGTRLLVL.

J is TRBJ2-5 and V is TRBV11-2; D may be TRBD1 (5 bases). The V and J ends lost 4 bases and 0 bases respectively, with 18 bases between them. The germline V gene encodes CDR1 SGHAT and CDR2 FQNNGV. The CDR3 is made up of 17 amino acids. CDR3 region: CASSSLIPRQNQETQYF. The CDR3, as DNA: TGTGCCAGCAGCTCATTAATCCCCCGACAGAACCAAGAGACCCAGTACTTC.

The chain employs TRBV3-1 (or the pseudogene TRBV3-2) and TRBJ2-5; D unclear. Germline loops: CDR1 LGHDT, CDR2 YNNKEL (reference sequence). This CDR3 comprises 15 residues. The germline V and J ends were trimmed by 2 bases and 5 bases, with 15 bases remaining between them. The CDR3 DNA reads as TGTGCCAGCAGCCAACCAAGACTTAAAGGGGAGACCCAGTACTTC. Its protein product is CASSQPRLKGETQYF.

To note about this clone: A read error may produce the germline difference seen at one junction end. The V and J genes are TRBV7-7 and TRBJ2-2; no firm D call. CDR3 length: 13 residues. The V gene's germline CDR1 is SSHAT and CDR2 FNYEAQ (reference sequence). CDR3 nucleotides: TGTGCTAGCAGCCCCACGAACACCGGGGAGCTGTTTTTT. This encodes CASSPTNTGELFF.

The genes are TRBV7-9 and TRBJ1-1, with D maybe TRBD1 (5 bases). Germline V CDR1 and CDR2: SEHNR, FQNEAQ (reference sequence). V was pared by 6 bases and J by 5 bases, with 16 bases between. This CDR3 region has 14 residues. CDR3 amino acids: CASSSTEGLTEAFF. DNA of the CDR3: TGTGCCAGCAGTTCAACTGAGGGGTTGACTGAAGCTTTCTTT.

This chain joins TRBV6-1 and TRBJ2-1, with D perhaps TRBD1 or TRBD2 (6 bases each). CDR3 size: 14 residues. The germline V gene has CDR1 MNHNS and CDR2 SASEGT. Trimming removed 2 bases at V and 6 bases at J, with 11 bases between. The CDR3 is CASSERGRGNEQFF. CDR3 in DNA: TGTGCCAGCAGTGAACGGGGGCGAGGCAATGAGCAGTTCTTC.

Points on this clone: The sample carries other DNA sequences with the same CDR3. The J gene is TRBJ2-1, the V gene TRBV5-1; TRBD2 agrees at 9 bases. The V and J ends lost 0 bases and 4 bases, in that order; junction bases with no gene match: 2. CDR1 is SGHRS and CDR2 is YFSETQ in the germline V gene. This CDR3 spans 15 amino acids. The CDR3 loop is CASSLVAGGYNEQFF. CDR3 DNA: TGCGCCAGCAGCTTGGTCGCGGGAGGGTACAATGAGCAGTTCTTC.

The chain uses TRBV7-2 and TRBJ2-3, with 13 positions matching TRBD2. CDR1 SGHTA and CDR2 FQGNSA come from the germline V gene. CDR3 length: 16 amino acids. The ends lost 4 bases at V and 5 bases at J; junction bases unmatched: 6. CDR3 loop: CASSSRTSGSIDTQYF. The CDR3 DNA reads as TGTGCCAGCAGCTCCCGGACTAGCGGGAGTATAGATACGCAGTATTTT.

This chain uses TRBV9 with TRBJ2-2; D unclear. Germline V gene data show CDR1 as SGDLS and CDR2 as YYNGEE. The CDR3 is 17 residues long. V was trimmed by 0 bases and J by 2 bases, leaving 14 bases between them. The CDR3 DNA follows: TGTGCCAGCAGCGTAGGGGTTGCAGAGCTAAACACCGGGGAGCTGTTTTTT. Protein product: CASSVGVAELNTGELFF.

The chain is built from TRBV6-2 or TRBV6-3 and TRBJ1-5; D unresolved. The V end lost 2 bases, the J end lost 7 bases, and 6 bases lay between the germline ends. The CDR3 consists of 12 residues. Germline CDR1 MNHEY, CDR2 SVGEGT. CDR3 loop: CASSYMAQPQHF. CDR3 bases: TGTGCCAGCAGTTACATGGCCCAGCCCCAGCATTTT.

This clone was counted once. The chain links TRBV4-1 to TRBJ2-7; TRBD2 matches 10 bases. CDR1 is MGHRA, CDR2 YSYEKL, per germline. V dropped 2 bases and J dropped 9; count of bases not matched to a gene: 7. The CDR3 contains 14 residues. The CDR3 DNA reads TGCGCCAGCAGCCAACCAGCGGGAGGGTTCGGGCAGTACTTC. Amino acids: CASSQPAGGFGQYF.

In regard to this clone: Other DNA variants within this sample encode the same CDR3. This chain joins TRBV28 and TRBJ1-1, with unresolved D. Germline V gene sequence: CDR1 MDHEN, CDR2 SYDVKM. The CDR3 extends over 13 amino acids. Between the trimmed V and J ends, which lost 1 base and 1 base, there was a span of 4 bases. The CDR3 loop reads CASSLLGNTEAFF. The CDR3 bases are TGTGCCAGCAGTTTATTAGGGAACACTGAAGCTTTCTTT.

This chain joins TRBV5-5 and TRBJ2-3; D unresolved. The germline gives CDR1 SGHKS, CDR2 YYEKEE (reference sequence). With 3 bases removed from V and 0 bases from J, the gap between germline ends came to 11 bases. This CDR3 contains 15 residues. The CDR3 protein is CASSSRVASTDTQYF. The DNA for the CDR3 is TGTGCCAGCAGCTCAAGGGTGGCTAGCACAGATACGCAGTATTTT.